This T cell receptor beta chain was recovered during a study of CD8+ T cells in alopecia areata. Study summary: Oral tofacitinib, 5 to 10 mg twice daily, was given in an open-label trial.

Only a few counts were recorded for this clone. Investigators isolated RNA and reverse transcribed it into cDNA to act as the sequencing template. TCRdb keeps only in-frame clones here, not all; method: immunoSEQ multiplex PCR. The repertoire consists of more than 85,000 clones, with about 40% occurring once and the leading ten covering about 0.79%. V was cut by 1 base and J by 3 bases, with 10 bases left in between. Germline CDR1 is MGHRA and CDR2 is YSYEKL. CDR3 length: 14 amino acids. The authors sorted CD4+ and CD8+ T cells from PBMCs. The specimen was CD4+ T cells sorted from blood. The origin of this receptor is a human donor with alopecia areata. This sequence joins TRBV4-1 and TRBJ2-7; D is perhaps TRBD1 or TRBD2 (5 bases each). CDR3 sequence: CASSQAGAGYEQYF. Here the CDR3 DNA reads TGCGCCAGCAGCCAAGCCGGGGCAGGCTACGAGCAGTACTTC.